Listed here are 23 T cell receptor beta chains from one sample, sequenced in a study of OX40 agonist ivuxolimab in advanced cancers. Some clones are missing from TCRdb's copy, which holds only in-frame ones; the method was immunoSEQ multiplex PCR. The sample includes roughly 70,000 clones, about nine tenths of them seen just once. The sequences come from CD4+ or CD8+ T cells sorted from blood, collected in a trial of the OX40 agonist ivuxolimab. The source is an adult with an advanced solid tumor such as melanoma, head and neck, liver or kidney cancer.

This clone was found once. V gene TRBV5-6 combines with J gene TRBJ2-5, with D unclear. Germline lookup yields CDR1 SGHDT and CDR2 YYEEEE. Trimming took 0 bases from V and 3 from J, leaving 12 bases between them. CDR3 length: 15 residues. CDR3: CASSLDWVGEETQYF. DNA for the CDR3: TGTGCCAGCAGCTTGGACTGGGTCGGAGAAGAGACCCAGTACTTC.

V gene TRBV6-4 combines with J gene TRBJ1-5; D gene uncertain. CDR1 is MRHNA, CDR2 SNTAGT, per germline. The ends were cut back, 6 bases at V and 2 bases at J, with 2 bases in the middle. CDR3 length: 11 residues. CDR3 amino acids: CASRCNQPQHF. For the CDR3, the DNA is TGTGCCAGCAGGTGCAATCAGCCCCAGCATTTT.

The genes are TRBV7-9 and TRBJ2-5; TRBD1 matches at 12 bases. V trimming: 5 bases; J trimming: 5 bases; junction bases outside the gene matches: 6. CDR1 is SEHNR and CDR2 is FQNEAQ in the germline V gene (reference sequence). This CDR3 contains 15 residues. The CDR3 DNA reads as TGTGCCAGCAGCCGCCGGGACAGGGGGCTTGAGACCCAGTACTTC. Protein: CASSRRDRGLETQYF.

The J gene is TRBJ2-7, the V gene TRBV27; D remains unclear. This CDR3 is built from 14 residues. V gave up 0 bases and J gave up 3 bases, with 9 bases separating them. CDR1 is MNHEY and CDR2 is SMNVEV in the germline V gene (reference sequence). CDR3 protein: CASSLSSQSYEQYF. In DNA form, the CDR3 reads TGTGCCAGCAGTTTATCGAGTCAGAGCTACGAGCAGTACTTC.

V is TRBV21-1 and J is TRBJ2-5; TRBD2, the D gene given by the table, was not confirmed from the DNA. TRBV21-1 is a pseudogene locus. The CDR3 has 16 amino acids. CDR3 in DNA: TGTGCCAGCAGCGCGATGTCGGGGACTACCCAAGAGACCCAGTACTTC. Translation: CASSAMSGTTQETQYF.

This clone was recorded only once. At one boundary the junction diverges from the germline segment, which might be a read error. The rearrangement uses TRBV6-1 and TRBJ1-2, with a possible D match to TRBD1 (6 bases). Germline loops: CDR1 MNHNS, CDR2 SASEGT. The CDR3 sequence is 11 residues long. Written as DNA, the CDR3 is TGTGCCAGCAGTGAAAGCCGGGACACCTCGTTC. Protein product: CASSESRDTSF.

The chain joins TRBV7-6 to TRBJ1-3; D gene ambiguous. Germline loops: CDR1 SGHVS, CDR2 FNYEAQ. The length of the CDR3 is 13 residues. The germline V and J ends were trimmed by 2 bases and 0 bases, with 2 bases remaining between them. The CDR3 loop reads CASSLSSGNTIYF. CDR3 coding DNA: TGTGCCAGCAGCTTATCCTCTGGAAACACCATATATTTT.

This clone was counted only a few times. J is TRBJ1-5 and V is TRBV7-9; 8 bases are shared with TRBD1. Germline V gene data show CDR1 as SEHNR and CDR2 as FQNEAQ (reference sequence). The CDR3 totals 15 residues. J was trimmed by 6 bases and V by 5 bases; bases with no gene match: 9. The CDR3, as DNA: TGTGCCAGCAGCCGTTCTCAGGGGGCGCGTCAGCCCCAGCATTTT. It yields the protein CASSRSQGARQPQHF.

The rearrangement uses TRBV6-4 and TRBJ2-3; D gene uncertain. Deletions cut 1 base from V and 2 bases from J, with 7 bases between. The CDR3 totals 14 residues. Germline assignment: CDR1 MRHNA and CDR2 SNTAGT. CDR3 DNA: TGTGCCAGCAGTGACTACCCGAACACAGATACGCAGTATTTT. It specifies CASSDYPNTDTQYF.

The chain carries TRBV5-1 and TRBJ2-7; the match to TRBD2 covers 8 bases. The CDR3 extends over 15 amino acids. The junction had 7 bases not matched to a gene; V was cut back by 2 bases and J by 3 bases. Germline lookup yields CDR1 SGHRS and CDR2 YFSETQ. The CDR3 DNA reads TGCGCCAGCAGCTTTAGCGGGGATTCCGTCTACGAGCAGTACTTC. It is translated as CASSFSGDSVYEQYF.

The CDR3 coding sequence is TGTGCCAGCAGTCATCGGACAGGGGACCACGAGCAGTACTTC. Translated: CASSHRTGDHEQYF. This chain connects TRBV27 to TRBJ2-7, with 9 bases matching TRBD1. The germline V gene has CDR1 MNHEY and CDR2 SMNVEV (reference sequence). J lost 5 bases, V lost 5 bases, and 7 bases had no gene match. This CDR3 has 14 amino acids.

CDR3: CASSYQGVAGTDTQYF. The CDR3, as DNA: TGCGCCAGCAGCTATCAGGGGGTGGCTGGCACAGATACGCAGTATTTT. The chain joins TRBV5-1 to TRBJ2-3; TRBD1 matches at 7 bases. The germline V gene has CDR1 SGHRS and CDR2 YFSETQ. V was pared by 3 bases and J by 1 base, with 8 bases of the junction left unmatched. The CDR3 covers 16 residues.

The CDR3 loop is CASSLRLAGGPDTGELFF. In DNA, the CDR3 is TGTGCCAGCTCACTTCGACTAGCGGGAGGCCCGGACACCGGGGAGCTGTTTTTT. The V call is TRBV18, the J call TRBJ2-2; TRBD2 agrees at 13 bases. The CDR3 has 18 residues. CDR1 is KGHSH, CDR2 LQKENI, per germline. J lost 3 bases, V lost 4 bases, and 8 bases had no gene match.

V usage is TRBV6-1 and J usage is TRBJ1-4; 12 bases fit TRBD1. CDR3 length equals 15 residues. CDR1 is MNHNS and CDR2 is SASEGT in the germline V gene. V shed 4 bases and J 7 bases; nucleotides not matched to a gene: 4. CDR3 region: CASSAGTGGVEKLFF. The CDR3 nucleotides read TGTGCCAGCAGTGCGGGGACAGGGGGCGTTGAAAAACTGTTTTTT.

V is TRBV7-3 and J is TRBJ2-7; tentatively, D is TRBD1 (6 bases). The V and J ends lost 5 bases and 5 bases respectively, with 13 bases between them. The CDR3 sequence is 13 residues long. Germline values: CDR1 SGHTA, CDR2 FQGTGA. The CDR3 sequence: CASSITGSHEQYF. The DNA of the CDR3 is TGTGCCAGCAGCATCACAGGGTCCCACGAGCAGTACTTC.

The genes are TRBV6-1 and TRBJ1-1; D remains unclear. This CDR3 contains 13 residues. Germline V gene data show CDR1 as MNHNS and CDR2 as SASEGT. V dropped 4 bases and J dropped 2 bases, with 8 bases sitting between them. The CDR3: CASSVDLNTEAFF. CDR3 nucleotide sequence: TGTGCCAGCAGTGTGGATCTAAACACTGAAGCTTTCTTT.

A remark on this clone: A junction boundary mismatches the germline segment, possibly from a read error. The rearrangement joins TRBV19 to TRBJ2-3; D may be TRBD1 (6 bases). The CDR3 consists of 11 residues. Looked up from germline, CDR1 is LNHDA and CDR2 is SQIVND (reference sequence). The chain's CDR3 is CSTGSTDTQYF. The CDR3 nucleotides are TGCAGTACAGGGAGCACAGATACGCAGTATTTT.

The chain is built from TRBV25-1 and TRBJ2-5; 9 bases are a match to TRBD1. The CDR3 has 17 residues. Germline values: CDR1 MGHDK, CDR2 SYGVNS. V shed 3 bases, J shed 4 bases, and the junction held 12 bases outside the gene matches. The CDR3 spells CASSETGGQVLGETQYF. CDR3 nucleotides: TGTGCCAGCAGTGAGACAGGGGGGCAGGTGTTGGGAGAGACCCAGTACTTC.

This chain joins TRBV7-9 and TRBJ1-1; D call uncertain. The CDR3 runs 14 residues. V lost 3 bases and J lost 5, with 13 bases in between. Germline V gene data show CDR1 as SEHNR and CDR2 as FQNEAQ (reference sequence). CDR3 amino acids: CASSFDQFDTEAFF. CDR3 DNA sequence: TGTGCCAGCAGCTTTGACCAGTTTGATACTGAAGCTTTCTTT.

The chain couples TRBV11-2 to TRBJ2-4, with D tentatively TRBD2 (8 bases). Germline CDR1 and CDR2: SGHAT and FQNNGV. With 2 bases removed from V and 7 bases from J, the gap between germline ends came to 24 bases. The CDR3 contains 18 residues. The CDR3 spells CASSLNNVGRGPVNIQYF. The CDR3 coding sequence is TGTGCCAGCAGCTTAAATAATGTCGGGAGGGGGCCGGTGAACATTCAGTACTTC.

The rearrangement uses TRBV7-3 and TRBJ2-1; the match to TRBD1 covers 8 bases. This CDR3 has 14 residues. In germline, CDR1 is SGHTA, CDR2 FQGTGA. Losses at the gene ends were 4 bases for V and 9 bases for J; bases not matched to a gene: 8. The CDR3 protein is CASSSGQGWTEQFF. The CDR3 DNA follows: TGTGCCAGCAGCTCCGGACAGGGATGGACTGAGCAGTTCTTC.

The chain has TRBV5-4 and TRBJ1-5; 7 nucleotides align to TRBD1. The V gene's germline CDR1 is SGHNT and CDR2 YYREEE (reference sequence). This CDR3 spans 14 amino acids. The V gene end was trimmed by 6 bases and the J gene end by 4 bases; junction bases not matched to a gene: 7. The DNA for the CDR3 is TGTGCCAGCATTCCCAGGGACAGAAATCAGCCCCAGCATTTT. Its translation: CASIPRDRNQPQHF. The full variable domain, with the rest looked up from reference TRBV5-4 and TRBJ1-5, is ETGVTQSPTHLIKTRGQQVTLRCSSQSGHNTVSWYQQALGQGPQFIFQYYREEENGRGNFPPRFSGLQFPNYSSELNVNALELDDSALYLCASIPRDRNQPQHFGDGTRLSIL.

J is TRBJ2-1 and V is TRBV28; the match to TRBD2 covers 7 bases. This CDR3 is built from 15 residues. Losses at the gene ends were 3 bases for V and 7 bases for J; bases not matched to a gene: 9. CDR1 and CDR2 from the germline V gene are MDHEN and SYDVKM. The CDR3 loop reads CASSLGRGGWNEQFF. The DNA for the CDR3 is TGTGCCAGCAGTTTGGGGCGCGGGGGATGGAATGAGCAGTTCTTC.